This TCR beta chain appears in the sequencing data of a study of T cell responses to AZD1222 COVID-19 vaccine. Study findings and constraints: At baseline, just five to seven AZD1222 recipients tested seropositive. Regions 160-218 and 743-854 held dominance among vaccine-associated CD4 TCRs, which spanned spike. Repertoire sampling occurred only after the peak T cell response.

Method: immunoSEQ multiplex PCR; TCRdb's copy keeps in-frame clones and lacks some. The data hold over 130,000 clones, with roughly 89% observed a single time. In regard to this clone: Its cognate antigen is unknown.

The V gene's germline CDR1 is MDHEN and CDR2 SYDVKM. This CDR3 is 15 amino acids long. V was shortened by 6 bases and J by 1 base, with 14 bases between the two germline ends. This rearrangement joins TRBV28 to TRBJ2-3; a possible D gene is TRBD2 (6 bases). The source was peripheral blood, collected 28 days after the second dose of the MenACWY control vaccine. This sequence originates from an adult who received the MenACWY meningococcal vaccine as a control. Here the CDR3 reads CASSRSGRGTDTQYF. DNA for the CDR3: TGTGCCAGCAGCCGTAGCGGTCGGGGCACAGATACGCAGTATTTT.